Shown below are 22 T cell receptor beta chains from a single sample sequenced in a study of blood T cell repertoires in COVID-19. Assay: immunoSEQ multiplex PCR; the TCRdb copy retains only in-frame clones and omits some. Of roughly 200,000 clones in the sample, 60% to 85% were seen once. What was sequenced was peripheral blood. These TCRs come from a woman aged 45-59 years with active or convalescent COVID-19.

The CDR3 DNA reads TGTGCCAGCAGTTTATTGTGGGAGCGTCATGATACGCAGTATTTT. It encodes CASSLLWERHDTQYF. V and J are TRBV28 and TRBJ2-3, with D tentatively TRBD2 (5 bases). The V and J ends lost 1 base and 6 bases respectively, with 14 bases between them. This CDR3 has 15 amino acids. Germline lookup yields CDR1 MDHEN and CDR2 SYDVKM.

This clone was counted only a few times. The chain has TRBV3-1 (or the pseudogene TRBV3-2) and TRBJ2-3, with TRBD2 matching 16 bases. CDR1 and CDR2 (germline): LGHDT, YNNKEL (reference sequence). V dropped 4 bases and J dropped 6; count of bases not matched to a gene: 4. This CDR3 spans 16 amino acids. In DNA form, the CDR3 reads TGTGCCAGCAGCCCCGGGACTAGCGGGAGGGTTGATACGCAGTATTTT. It yields the protein CASSPGTSGRVDTQYF.

The chain carries TRBV18 and TRBJ1-3; 7 nucleotides line up with TRBD1. The CDR3 length is 17 residues. Trimming took 0 bases from V and 0 from J; bases not matched to a gene: 5. CDR1 is KGHSH, CDR2 LQKENI, per germline. CDR3 sequence (DNA): TGTGCCAGCTCACCACCGGGACAGACAACCTCTGGAAACACCATATATTTT. Amino acids: CASSPPGQTTSGNTIYF.

This clone has a single count. The rearrangement links TRBV19 to TRBJ2-7; 9 bases match TRBD1. Germline V lookup: CDR1 LNHDA, CDR2 SQIVND (reference sequence). The CDR3 is 14 residues long. With 4 bases clipped from V and 2 bases from J, the junction kept 3 bases outside the gene matches. In nucleotides, the CDR3 is TGTGCCAGTAGTAGGACAGGGGTCGCCTACGAGCAGTACTTC. Translated: CASSRTGVAYEQYF.

Written as DNA, the CDR3 is TGTGCCAGCTCACCACTACCAGCGAGGAACACTGAAGCTTTCTTT. Protein sequence: CASSPLPARNTEAFF. The chain is built from TRBV18 and TRBJ1-1, with no clear D. CDR1 and CDR2 (germline): KGHSH, LQKENI. The V end lost 1 base, the J end lost 1 base, and 10 bases lay between the germline ends. CDR3 length: 15 residues.

The chain uses TRBV7-2 and TRBJ2-5; 7 bases map to TRBD2. CDR1 is SGHTA, CDR2 FQGNSA, per germline. CDR3 size: 15 residues. Germline trimming cut 6 bases from V and 2 bases from J; bases unmatched to any gene: 9. The DNA of the CDR3 is TGTGCCAGCAGACGTACCGGGGGACTACAAGAGACCCAGTACTTC. Its protein product is CASRRTGGLQETQYF.

The genes are TRBV7-9 and TRBJ2-1; 8 bases agree with TRBD1. The CDR3 runs to 14 residues. The germline gives CDR1 SEHNR, CDR2 FQNEAQ (reference sequence). Germline trimming cut 5 bases from V and 5 bases from J; bases unmatched to any gene: 5. CDR3 in amino acids: CASSKGQVNNEQFF. The CDR3 DNA reads TGTGCCAGCAGCAAGGGACAGGTGAACAATGAGCAGTTCTTC.

V gene TRBV19 combines with J gene TRBJ1-1; 8 nucleotides agree with TRBD1. Germline V gene lookup returns CDR1 LNHDA and CDR2 SQIVND (reference sequence). V lost 6 bases to trimming and J lost 1 base; unmatched junction nucleotides: 7. The CDR3 contains 15 residues. The DNA of the CDR3 is TGTGCCAGTAGACGTCGGACAGGGAAGAACACTGAAGCTTTCTTT. This translates into CASRRRTGKNTEAFF.

This chain connects TRBV11-3 to TRBJ2-5; a possible D gene is TRBD1 (6 bases). The germline gives CDR1 SGHNT, CDR2 YENEEA. The CDR3 runs to 17 residues. The V gene lost 4 bases and the J gene lost 5 bases, with 23 bases spanning the gap. The chain's CDR3 is CASSCYRVKSHLETQYF. DNA for the CDR3: TGTGCCAGCAGCTGCTACAGGGTAAAATCCCATTTGGAGACCCAGTACTTC. The full variable domain, with the rest looked up from reference TRBV11-3 and TRBJ2-5, is EAGVVQSPRYKIIEKKQPVAFWCNPISGHNTLYWYLQNLGQGPELLIRYENEEAVDDSQLPKDRFSAERLKGVDSTLKIQPAELGDSAVYLCASSCYRVKSHLETQYFGPGTRLLVL.

The chain is built from TRBV7-8 and TRBJ2-1; the match to TRBD2 covers 9 bases. CDR3 length: 16 residues. Trimming took 5 bases from V and 8 from J; bases not matched to a gene: 13. The germline V gene has CDR1 SGHVS and CDR2 FQNEAQ. The CDR3 nucleotides read TGTGCCAGCAGCCACTATCGGGTAGCGGGAGAAGATGAGCAGTTCTTC. It encodes CASSHYRVAGEDEQFF.

This clone was seen more than once but under ten times. This chain connects TRBV5-1 to TRBJ2-1; possible D gene TRBD1, 6 bases. The germline gives CDR1 SGHRS, CDR2 YFSETQ. The V and J ends lost 5 bases and 2 bases respectively, with 11 bases between them. The CDR3 covers 14 residues. The DNA for the CDR3 is TGCGCCAGCAGGGGGGCCGAGACCTACAATGAGCAGTTCTTC. Amino acid sequence: CASRGAETYNEQFF.

The gene calls are TRBV30 and TRBJ2-5, with TRBD1 matching 8 bases. The CDR3 contains 13 residues. The J segment lost 5 bases and the V segment lost 3 bases, leaving 5 bases of the junction unmatched. Germline V gene sequence: CDR1 GTSNPN, CDR2 SVGIG (reference sequence). CDR3 sequence reads: CAWRDRVGETQYF. In DNA, the CDR3 is TGTGCCTGGAGGGACAGGGTAGGGGAGACCCAGTACTTC.

CDR3 loop: CASSLETTGELFF. CDR3 DNA sequence: TGCGCCAGCAGCTTGGAAACAACCGGGGAGCTGTTTTTT. The chain employs TRBV5-1 and TRBJ2-2; no definite D call. This CDR3 comprises 13 residues. The germline V gene encodes CDR1 SGHRS and CDR2 YFSETQ. Trimming left V 0 bases short and J 5 bases short, with 5 bases between.

This sequence joins TRBV5-1 and TRBJ2-3, with TRBD2 matching 10 bases. This CDR3 is 16 amino acids long. Germline CDR1 is SGHRS and CDR2 is YFSETQ. V shed 2 bases, J shed 4 bases, and the junction held 7 bases outside the gene matches. CDR3 DNA sequence: TGCGCCAGCAGCTTCTCAAGCGGGGGGGCCTCAGATACGCAGTATTTT. It translates to CASSFSSGGASDTQYF.

The chain has TRBV28 and TRBJ2-1; TRBD2 agrees at 10 bases. With 7 bases clipped from V and 6 bases from J, the junction kept 9 bases outside the gene matches. CDR1 and CDR2 from the germline V gene are MDHEN and SYDVKM. This CDR3 is built from 15 residues. The CDR3 loop reads CASTKQGLAANEQFF. The CDR3 bases are TGTGCCAGCACCAAGCAAGGACTAGCGGCCAATGAGCAGTTCTTC.

This clone was recorded a few times. This chain uses TRBV7-2 with TRBJ2-7, with 13 bases lining up with TRBD2. The germline V gene has CDR1 SGHTA and CDR2 FQGNSA. The CDR3 length is 15 residues. V trimming: 5 bases; J trimming: 3 bases; junction bases outside the gene matches: 4. The CDR3 here is CASSETSGRVYEQYF. The DNA for the CDR3 is TGTGCCAGCAGCGAAACTAGCGGGAGGGTCTACGAGCAGTACTTC.

The rearrangement links TRBV18 to TRBJ1-3, with D uncertain. V was clipped by 3 bases and J by 4 bases, with 4 bases between them. The CDR3 consists of 12 residues. Germline V gene sequence: CDR1 KGHSH, CDR2 LQKENI. The CDR3 reads CASSPEGNTIYF. CDR3 bases: TGTGCCAGCTCACCGGAGGGAAACACCATATATTTT.

Only a few counts were recorded for this clone. The chain couples TRBV13 to TRBJ2-7; 9 bases map to TRBD1. With 2 bases clipped from V and 2 bases from J, the junction kept 4 bases outside the gene matches. The germline CDR1 and CDR2 sequences are PRHDT and FYEKMQ (reference sequence). The CDR3 is 15 residues long. CDR3 region: CASSLRDRVPYEQYF. The CDR3 DNA sequence: TGTGCCAGCAGCTTAAGGGACAGGGTTCCCTACGAGCAGTACTTC.

J is TRBJ1-1 and V is TRBV7-3, with D tentatively TRBD1 (5 bases). The CDR3 consists of 14 residues. Germline CDR1 and CDR2: SGHTA and FQGTGA. V shed 4 bases and J shed 1 base, with 10 bases lying between them. The CDR3 loop reads CASSYSGGNTEAFF. CDR3 nucleotides: TGTGCCAGCAGCTACTCCGGGGGGAACACTGAAGCTTTCTTT.

The chain combines TRBV6-2 or TRBV6-3 with TRBJ1-1; possibly TRBD1 for D (5 bases). V gave up 2 bases and J gave up 5 bases, with 15 bases separating them. Germline V gives CDR1 MNHEY, CDR2 SVGEGT. The CDR3 has 15 residues. The CDR3 spells CASSYNLGEATEAFF. DNA for the CDR3: TGTGCCAGCAGTTACAATCTAGGGGAGGCTACTGAAGCTTTCTTT.

The rearrangement links TRBV4-2 to TRBJ1-1; 9 bases agree with TRBD1. The germline V gene encodes CDR1 LGHNA and CDR2 YNFKEQ. The length of the CDR3 is 17 residues. V dropped 1 base and J dropped 4; count of bases not matched to a gene: 10. The CDR3 DNA reads as TGTGCCAGCAGCCAAGCGACCGGGACAGGGCGGACCACTGAAGCTTTCTTT. Protein sequence: CASSQATGTGRTTEAFF.

The chain combines TRBV19 with TRBJ1-4; D ambiguous. The CDR3 loop spans 14 amino acids. Germline CDR1 is LNHDA and CDR2 is SQIVND (reference sequence). Trimming took off 5 bases at V and 8 bases at J, with 15 bases between the two ends. CDR3 coding DNA: TGTGCCAGTAGTCCCGGAGGCGGGAGAGAAAAACTGTTTTTT. Encoded protein: CASSPGGGREKLFF.